This T cell receptor (beta chain) was identified during a study of blood T cell repertoires in COVID-19. The table came from immunoSEQ multiplex PCR; TCRdb's copy has only in-frame clones and leaves some out. Found here are roughly 160,000 clones, more than 65% of them singletons; the top ten hold about a tenth. Germline lookup yields CDR1 SGHVS and CDR2 FQNEAQ. The CDR3 has 14 residues. V lost 4 bases to trimming and J lost 0 bases; unmatched junction nucleotides: 2. Sequenced: peripheral blood. The clonotype originates from a man between 65 and 79 years old with active or convalescent COVID-19. The V and J genes are TRBV7-8 and TRBJ2-7; 8 bases map to TRBD1. CDR3 loop: CASSYQGASYEQYF. CDR3 nucleotide sequence: TGTGCCAGCAGCTACCAGGGGGCCTCCTACGAGCAGTACTTC.